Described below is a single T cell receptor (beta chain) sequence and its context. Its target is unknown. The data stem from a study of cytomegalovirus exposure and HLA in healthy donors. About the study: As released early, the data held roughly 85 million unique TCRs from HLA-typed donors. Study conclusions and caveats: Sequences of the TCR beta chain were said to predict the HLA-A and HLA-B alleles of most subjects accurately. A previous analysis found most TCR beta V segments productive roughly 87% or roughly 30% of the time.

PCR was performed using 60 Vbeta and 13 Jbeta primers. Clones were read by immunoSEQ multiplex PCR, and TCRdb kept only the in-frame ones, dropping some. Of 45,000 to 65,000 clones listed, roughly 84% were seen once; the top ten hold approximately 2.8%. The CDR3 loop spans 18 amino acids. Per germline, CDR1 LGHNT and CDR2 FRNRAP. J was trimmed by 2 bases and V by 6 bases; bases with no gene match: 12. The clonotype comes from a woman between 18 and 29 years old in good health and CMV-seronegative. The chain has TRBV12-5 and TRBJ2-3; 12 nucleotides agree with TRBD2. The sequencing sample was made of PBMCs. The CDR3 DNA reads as TGTGCTAGTGGAATTTCACCGACTAGCGGGAGCTTCACAGATACGCAGTATTTT. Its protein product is CASGISPTSGSFTDTQYF.